The rows below give T cell receptor beta chains drawn from one sample of a study of memory CD4+ T cells and cytomegalovirus serostatus. Here immunoSEQ multiplex PCR was the method, and the copy in TCRdb shows in-frame clones only, minus some. The table records about 52,000 clones, 80% to 85% of them present only once. The sequenced sample consisted of memory CD4+ T cells from blood. The receptors originated from an adult in good health and CMV-seropositive. Both conserved end residues are part of each CDR3. D genes are given only for firm matches. Rows may omit the clone size; those that give it use once, few, many or a size class.

j_gene	abundance	v_gene	d_gene	CDR3aa	CDR3nt
TRBJ1-5	.	TRBV5-5	.	CASSPPEGNQPQHF	TGTGCCAGCAGCCCCCCCGAGGGCAATCAGCCCCAGCATTTT
TRBJ2-2	.	TRBV5-4	.	CASGYDDTGELFF	TGTGCCAGCGGCTACGACGACACCGGGGAGCTGTTTTTT
TRBJ2-2	.	TRBV11-3	.	CASSLDAWQGYTGELFF	TGTGCCAGCAGCTTAGATGCCTGGCAGGGGTACACCGGGGAGCTGTTTTTT
TRBJ2-5	few	TRBV7-3	TRBD1	CASSLTGLETQYF	TGTGCCAGCAGCTTGACAGGGCTAGAGACCCAGTACTTC
TRBJ1-5	.	TRBV19	.	CASSPAGFNQPQHF	TGTGCCAGTAGCCCTGCAGGATTCAATCAGCCCCAGCATTTT
TRBJ1-1	few	TRBV30	.	CAWSMGGATEAFF	TGTGCCTGGAGTATGGGAGGGGCCACTGAAGCTTTCTTT
TRBJ1-1	.	TRBV30	.	CAWSPRTIGEAFF	TGTGCCTGGAGTCCCCGGACGATTGGTGAAGCTTTCTTT
TRBJ2-6	.	TRBV5-4	.	CASSSWGAGVFGANVLTF	TGTGCCAGCAGCTCATGGGGGGCGGGAGTATTTGGGGCCAACGTCCTGACTTTC
TRBJ1-5	few	TRBV7-2	.	CASSSPPGPAQHF	TGTGCCAGCAGCTCCCCCCCGGGCCCGGCCCAGCATTTT
TRBJ2-7	.	TRBV6-6	.	CASSPASWGSEQYF	TGTGCCAGCAGTCCTGCCTCGTGGGGGTCCGAGCAGTACTTC
TRBJ1-2	.	TRBV10-3	TRBD1	CAISKIPTDRGYGYTF	TGTGCCATCAGTAAGATCCCCACGGACAGGGGCTATGGCTACACCTTC
TRBJ1-2	.	TRBV7-3	.	CASSPDGQTNYGYTF	TGTGCCAGCAGCCCCGACGGACAGACTAACTATGGCTACACCTTC
TRBJ1-1	.	TRBV28	.	CASSLSGTKFRGTEAFF	TGTGCCAGCAGTTTATCCGGGACTAAATTCAGGGGAACTGAAGCTTTCTTT
TRBJ2-7	.	TRBV28	.	CASTLGGLGEQYF	TGTGCCAGCACCCTTGGGGGGTTGGGCGAGCAGTACTTC
TRBJ2-7	few	TRBV11-2	TRBD1	CASSFLPGQGEQYF	TGTGCCAGCAGCTTCCTCCCCGGACAGGGCGAGCAGTACTTC
TRBJ1-6	.	TRBV10-3	.	CAIRDISNSPLHF	TGTGCCATCAGGGACATCTCTAATTCACCCCTCCACTTT
TRBJ1-2	.	TRBV25-1	.	CASSPPGAGYGYTF	TGTGCCAGCAGTCCCCCCGGGGCGGGCTATGGCTACACCTTC
TRBJ2-1	once	TRBV15	TRBD2	CATSRPEGLAGFEEQFF	TGTGCCACCAGCAGGCCGGAAGGCCTAGCGGGATTTGAGGAGCAGTTCTTC
TRBJ2-7	.	TRBV23-1	TRBD1	CASSQSGTDAYEQYF	TGCGCCAGCAGTCAATCGGGGACAGACGCCTACGAGCAGTACTTC
TRBJ2-7	few	TRBV19	TRBD1	CASRGTGGAGYEQYF	TGTGCCAGTAGAGGGACAGGGGGCGCCGGCTACGAGCAGTACTTC
TRBJ1-5	.	TRBV7-9	.	CASSPTRTMAGPQHF	TGTGCCAGCAGCCCCACCCGGACAATGGCTGGGCCCCAGCATTTT
TRBJ1-2	.	TRBV7-2	.	CASSFGEFNYGYTF	TGTGCCAGCAGCTTCGGGGAGTTTAACTATGGCTACACCTTC
TRBJ2-7	.	TRBV6-1	.	CASSRTFEDYEQYF	TGTGCCAGCAGTAGGACATTCGAGGACTACGAGCAGTACTTC
TRBJ2-3	.	TRBV7-2	TRBD2	CASSPPGLATDTQYF	TGTGCCAGCAGCCCACCGGGACTAGCGACAGATACGCAGTATTTT
TRBJ1-1	.	TRBV2	.	CASRGTGRGTEAFF	TGTGCCAGCAGGGGAACAGGGAGGGGCACTGAAGCTTTCTTT
TRBJ2-5	.	TRBV28	TRBD2	CASGSGETQYF	TGTGCTAGCGGGAGTGGAGAGACCCAGTACTTC
TRBJ1-1	few	TRBV27	.	CASSFSPWGTEAFF	TGTGCCAGCAGTTTCTCCCCCTGGGGCACTGAAGCTTTCTTT
TRBJ1-5	.	TRBV10-2	.	CASSDIRAREAQHF	TGCGCCAGCAGTGACATAAGGGCCAGGGAGGCCCAGCATTTT
TRBJ1-5	medium-sized	TRBV6-1	TRBD1	CASTQGQGLNQPQHF	TGTGCCAGCACCCAAGGACAGGGTCTAAATCAGCCCCAGCATTTT
TRBJ2-2	.	TRBV7-6	.	CASSSPTGELFF	TGTGCCAGCAGCTCCCCGACCGGGGAGCTGTTTTTT
TRBJ1-1	.	TRBV20-1	.	CSARADTEAFF	TGCAGTGCTAGGGCAGACACTGAAGCTTTCTTT